These 6 T cell receptor beta chains share one sample of origin, sequenced in a study of T cells expressing NK-cell markers. TCRdb re-called the 5' RACE reads and catalogs CDR3 proteins one per entry, DNA excluded. The sample features about 150,000 distinct CDR3 sequences, with 10% to 15% in its top ten. Material: blood T cells: a sorted CD56 or NKG2C T cell subset, CD4+ or CD8+ T cells, or bulk PBMC T cells (not recorded which). These receptors originate from a man aged 18 to 30 in good health.

V gene TRBV7-9 combines with J gene TRBJ2-1; TCRdb reports TRBD2, a call that lacks DNA to check it against. The CDR3 loop spans 12 amino acids. Germline V gene lookup returns CDR1 SEHNR and CDR2 FQNEAQ (reference sequence). The CDR3 loop reads CASSPPGLAKFF.

The V and J genes are TRBV12-3 or TRBV12-4 and TRBJ2-4; TCRdb's D gene call, TRBD1, goes unchecked for lack of DNA. The CDR3 totals 14 residues. The CDR3 protein is CASRGPADKNIQYF.

The gene calls are TRBV7-6 and TRBJ1-1. The CDR3 covers 12 residues. The germline V gene encodes CDR1 SGHVS and CDR2 FNYEAQ. CDR3 in amino acids: CASALGNTEAFF. The full variable domain, completed using reference TRBV7-6 and TRBJ1-1, is GAGVSQSPRYKVTKRGQDVALRCDPISGHVSLYWYRQALGQGPEFLTYFNYEAQQDKSGLPNDRFSAERPEGSISTLTIQRTEQRDSAMYRCASALGNTEAFFGQGTRLTVV.

This chain joins TRBV7-9 and TRBJ1-2; TCRdb reports TRBD1, a call that lacks DNA to check it against. This CDR3 contains 14 residues. Germline V gene sequence: CDR1 SEHNR, CDR2 FQNEAQ (reference sequence). CDR3 in amino acids: CASSLAEGQHGYTF.

CDR3 protein: CASSYSGSGELFF. The chain employs TRBV6-5 and TRBJ2-2. In germline, CDR1 is MNHEY, CDR2 SVGAGI. This CDR3 has 13 residues.

This chain joins TRBV5-6 and TRBJ2-7. This CDR3 region has 15 residues. Germline lookup yields CDR1 SGHDT and CDR2 YYEEEE. The CDR3 is CASSLEASGHYEQYF. Filled out from reference TRBV5-6 and TRBJ2-7, the complete variable domain reads DAGVTQSPTHLIKTRGQQVTLRCSPKSGHDTVSWYQQALGQGPQFIFQYYEEEERQRGNFPDRFSGHQFPNYSSELNVNALLLGDSALYLCASSLEASGHYEQYFGPGTRLTVT.